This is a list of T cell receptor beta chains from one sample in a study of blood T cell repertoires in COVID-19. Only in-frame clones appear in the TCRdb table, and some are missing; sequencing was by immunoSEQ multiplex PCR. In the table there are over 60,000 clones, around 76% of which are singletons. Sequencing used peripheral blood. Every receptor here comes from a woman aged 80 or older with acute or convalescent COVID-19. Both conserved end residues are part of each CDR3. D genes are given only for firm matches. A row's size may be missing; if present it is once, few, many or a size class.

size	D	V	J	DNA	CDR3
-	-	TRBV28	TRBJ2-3	TGTGCCAGCAGTTTCACAGGGAAACATACGCAGTATTTT	CASSFTGKHTQYF
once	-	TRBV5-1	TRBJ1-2	TGCGCCAGCAGCTCCCGACGGGGTGATGGCTACACCTTC	CASSSRRGDGYTF
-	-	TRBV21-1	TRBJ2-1	TGTGCCAGCAGCACTACTAGCGGGAGTGATCTGTACAATGAGCAGTTCTTC	CASSTTSGSDLYNEQFF
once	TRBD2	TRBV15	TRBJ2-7	TGTGCCACCAGCAGACAGACTAGCGGAAGCTCCTACGAGCAGTACTTC	CATSRQTSGSSYEQYF
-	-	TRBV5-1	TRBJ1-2	TGCGCCAGCAGCTTGTGGGCAGCGACAGGAGCTCTCAACTATGGCTACACCTTC	CASSLWAATGALNYGYTF
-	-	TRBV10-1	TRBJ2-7	TGCGCCAGCAGGAGTGGACAGAACGGGCACGAGCAGTACTTC	CASRSGQNGHEQYF
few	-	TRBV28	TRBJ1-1	TGTGCCACTATACCACTGAACACTGAAGCTTTCTTT	CATIPLNTEAFF
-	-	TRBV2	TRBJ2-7	TGTGCCAGCAGGGACAGATCCTACGAGCAGTACTTC	CASRDRSYEQYF
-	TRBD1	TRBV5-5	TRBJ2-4	TGTGCCAGCAGTGGACAGGGGAGCATTCAGTACTTC	CASSGQGSIQYF
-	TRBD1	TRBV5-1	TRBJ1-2	TGCGCCAGCAGCCCGTGGGACAGGACGGGGGCAGCTGGCTACACCTTC	CASSPWDRTGAAGYTF
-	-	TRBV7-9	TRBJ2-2	TGTGCCAGCAGTTATACAGCGAACACCGGGGAGCTGTTTTTT	CASSYTANTGELFF
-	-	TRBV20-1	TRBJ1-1	TGCAGTGCTAGTCGCCTCGGGATTATCCGTGGTGAAGCTTTCTTT	CSASRLGIIRGEAFF
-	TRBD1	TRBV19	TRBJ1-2	TGTGCCAGTAGTCGGACAGGGAATAACTATGGCTACACCTTC	CASSRTGNNYGYTF
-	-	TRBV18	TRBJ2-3	TGTGCCAGCTCGGAGACAGGAGCCCCGCAGTATTTT	CASSETGAPQYF
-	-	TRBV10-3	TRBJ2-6	TGTGCCATCAGTCGAAACCGCGGCCTTGGGGCCAACGTCCTGACTTTC	CAISRNRGLGANVLTF
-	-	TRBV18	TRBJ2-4	TGTGCCAGCTCACCACCGTCCCGGTGGGGAGAAAACATTCAGTACTTC	CASSPPSRWGENIQYF
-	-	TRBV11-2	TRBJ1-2	TGTGCCAGCAGCTTAGATTATGCAGGCAGGGTTGCTTCTGGCTACACCTTC	CASSLDYAGRVASGYTF
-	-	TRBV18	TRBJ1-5	TGTGCCAGCTCACCAGCAGCCAGGGATAATCAGCCCCAGCATTTT	CASSPAARDNQPQHF
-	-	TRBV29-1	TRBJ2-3	TGCAGCGTTGTGGGAGCTACTAGCACAGATACGCAGTATTTT	CSVVGATSTDTQYF
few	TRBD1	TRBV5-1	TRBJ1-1	TGCGCCAGCAGCGTCAACAGGGGAGCAAACACTGAAGCTTTCTTT	CASSVNRGANTEAFF
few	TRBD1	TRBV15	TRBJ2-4	TGTGCCACCAGCAGGGGGACAGGGAGAAACATTCAGTACTTC	CATSRGTGRNIQYF
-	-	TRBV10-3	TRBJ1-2	TGTGCCATCAGTGAGTCGCAGGGGCCGGGCTATGGCTACACCTTC	CAISESQGPGYGYTF
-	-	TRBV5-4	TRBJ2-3	TGTGCCAGCAGCTTGGGGGGACTCTCAACAGATACGCAGTATTTT	CASSLGGLSTDTQYF
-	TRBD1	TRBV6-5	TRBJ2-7	TGTGCCAGCAGTTACGCCGGACAGGTTTTCAACGAGCAGTACTTC	CASSYAGQVFNEQYF
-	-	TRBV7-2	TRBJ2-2	TGTGCCAGCAGCTTAGCCACGAACACCGGGGAGCTGTTTTTT	CASSLATNTGELFF
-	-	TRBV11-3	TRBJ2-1	TGTGCCAGCAGCTCCGGGATCTACAATGAGCAGTTCTTC	CASSSGIYNEQFF
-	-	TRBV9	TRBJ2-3	TGTGCCAGCAGCGTAGACCAGACAGATACGCAGTATTTT	CASSVDQTDTQYF
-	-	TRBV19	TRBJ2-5	TGTGCCAGTAGTATAGATGGTGGCAGCCAAGAGACCCAGTACTTC	CASSIDGGSQETQYF
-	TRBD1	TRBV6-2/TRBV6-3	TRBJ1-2	TGTGCCAGCAGCCCGACAGGGGTGGTTGGCTACACCTTC	CASSPTGVVGYTF
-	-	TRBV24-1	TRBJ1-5	TGTGCCACCAGTGAATATAACAGGGAGCCCCAGCATTTT	CATSEYNREPQHF
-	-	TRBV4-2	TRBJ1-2	TGTGCCAGCAGCCAAGGAGGGCTGGACTATGGCTACACCTTC	CASSQGGLDYGYTF
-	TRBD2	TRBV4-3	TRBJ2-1	TGCGCCAGCAGCCCTCTAGCGGGAGCCTACAATGAGCAGTTCTTC	CASSPLAGAYNEQFF
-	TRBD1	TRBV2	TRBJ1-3	TGTGCCAGCAGGTGGGAACCCCTAATCGGGACAGGGGACTCTGGAAACACCATATATTTT	CASRWEPLIGTGDSGNTIYF
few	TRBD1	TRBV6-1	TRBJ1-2	TGTGCCAGCAGTGAAGTTCGACAGGGTAACTATGGCTACACCTTC	CASSEVRQGNYGYTF
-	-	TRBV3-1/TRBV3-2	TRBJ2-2	TGTGCCAGCAGCCAAGGAGGCACCGGGGAGCTGTTTTTT	CASSQGGTGELFF
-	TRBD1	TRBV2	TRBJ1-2	TGTGCCAGCAGCGTCAAAAACCCCCGAGGACAGGGGGCTTTTGGCTACACCTTC	CASSVKNPRGQGAFGYTF
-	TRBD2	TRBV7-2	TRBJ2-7	TGTGCCAGCAGCTTCAGCGGGAGTCGGAACGAGCAGTACTTC	CASSFSGSRNEQYF
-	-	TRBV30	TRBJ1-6	TGTGCCTGGAGTTGGTCCGGCGGCAATAATTCACCCCTCCACTTT	CAWSWSGGNNSPLHF
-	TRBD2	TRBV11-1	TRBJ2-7	TGTGCCAGCAGCCTCAGGACTAGCGGGAGGTCCTACGAGCAGTACTTC	CASSLRTSGRSYEQYF
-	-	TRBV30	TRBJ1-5	TGTGCCTGGTCGAGGAGGGAAAGAAGCAATCAGCCCCAGCATTTT	CAWSRRERSNQPQHF
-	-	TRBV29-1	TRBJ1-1	TGCAGCGTCGGGGGGGTGATCGGCACTGAAGCTTTCTTT	CSVGGVIGTEAFF
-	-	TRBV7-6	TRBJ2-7	TGTGCCAGCAGCTCCGGGTCCGAGGGCTCCTACGAGCAGTACTTC	CASSSGSEGSYEQYF
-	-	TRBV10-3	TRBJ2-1	TGTGCCACCCCGGCCCCTAGGAAGTCCAATGAGCAGTTCTTC	CATPAPRKSNEQFF
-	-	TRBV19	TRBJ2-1	TGTGCCAGTAGTCGGAGGACTAACTACAATGAGCAGTTCTTC	CASSRRTNYNEQFF
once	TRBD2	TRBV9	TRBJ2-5	TGTGCCAGCAGCTCCGGGGGTCTAGCGGGAGGGAGTGAGACCCAGTACTTC	CASSSGGLAGGSETQYF
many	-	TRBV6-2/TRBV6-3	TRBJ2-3	TGTGCCAGCAGTCGCCCCGCGGGGTCAGATACGCAGTATTTT	CASSRPAGSDTQYF
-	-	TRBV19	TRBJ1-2	TGTGCCGGCCAAGGCAGGGACTATGGCTACACCTTC	CAGQGRDYGYTF
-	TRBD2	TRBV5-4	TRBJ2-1	TGTGCCAGCAGCCCAGGTAGCGGGAGGGCCGGGGATTATGAGCAGTTCTTC	CASSPGSGRAGDYEQFF
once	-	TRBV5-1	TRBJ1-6	TGCGCCAGCAGCAGAACAGAACTTCGTTATAATTCACCCCTCCACTTT	CASSRTELRYNSPLHF
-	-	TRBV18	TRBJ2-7	TGTGCCAGCTCACCACGGGGCGGGACCTCCTACGAGCAGTACTTC	CASSPRGGTSYEQYF
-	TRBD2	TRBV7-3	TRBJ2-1	TGTGCCAGCAGCGGGCAAGTGAGCCTAGCGGGAGCCAAAATCGGCAATGAGCAGTTCTTC	CASSGQVSLAGAKIGNEQFF
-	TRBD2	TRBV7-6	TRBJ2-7	TGTGCCAGCGGTACTAGCGGGAGCTCCTACGAGCAGTACTTC	CASGTSGSSYEQYF
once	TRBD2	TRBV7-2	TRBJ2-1	TGTGCCAGCAGCTTAGTCCATCCTAGACGGGAGGGCTACAATGAGCAGTTCTTC	CASSLVHPRREGYNEQFF
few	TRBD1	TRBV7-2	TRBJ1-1	TGTGCCAGCAGCTCACGATTCGGGACAGGGACCCTGAACACTGAAGCTTTCTTT	CASSSRFGTGTLNTEAFF
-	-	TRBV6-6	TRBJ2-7	TGTGCCAGCAGTCACGTCGGCGAGCAGTACTTC	CASSHVGEQYF
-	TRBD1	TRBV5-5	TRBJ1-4	TGTGCCAGCAGCCGGGGACAGGGTTTGGTTGAAAAACTGTTTTTT	CASSRGQGLVEKLFF
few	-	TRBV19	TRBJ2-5	TGTGCCAGTAGTATACAGGGGAGAGCGGAGACCCAGTACTTC	CASSIQGRAETQYF